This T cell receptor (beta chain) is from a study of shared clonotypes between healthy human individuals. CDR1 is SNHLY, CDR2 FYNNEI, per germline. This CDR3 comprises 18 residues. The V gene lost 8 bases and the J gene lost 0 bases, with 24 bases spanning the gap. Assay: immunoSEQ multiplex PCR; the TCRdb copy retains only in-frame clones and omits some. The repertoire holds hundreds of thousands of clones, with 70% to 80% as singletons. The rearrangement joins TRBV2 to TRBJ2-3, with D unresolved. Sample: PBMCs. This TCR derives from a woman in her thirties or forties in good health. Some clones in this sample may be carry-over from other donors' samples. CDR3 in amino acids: CASYGALVRDPSTDTQYF. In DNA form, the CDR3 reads TGTGCCAGCTACGGCGCTTTAGTGAGAGATCCTAGCACAGATACGCAGTATTTT.